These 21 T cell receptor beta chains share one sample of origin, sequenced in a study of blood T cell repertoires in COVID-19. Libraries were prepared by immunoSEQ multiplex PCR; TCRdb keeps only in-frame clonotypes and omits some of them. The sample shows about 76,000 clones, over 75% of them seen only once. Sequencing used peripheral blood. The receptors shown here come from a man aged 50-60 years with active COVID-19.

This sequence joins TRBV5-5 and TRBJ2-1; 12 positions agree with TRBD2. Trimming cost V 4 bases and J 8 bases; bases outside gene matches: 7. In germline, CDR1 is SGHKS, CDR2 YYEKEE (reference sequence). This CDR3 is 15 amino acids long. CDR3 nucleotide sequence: TGTGCCAGCAGCAAACTAGCGGGAGGTAACCATGAGCAGTTCTTC. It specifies CASSKLAGGNHEQFF. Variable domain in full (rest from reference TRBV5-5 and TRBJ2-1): DAGVTQSPTHLIKTRGQQVTLRCSPISGHKSVSWYQQVLGQGPQFIFQYYEKEERGRGNFPDRFSARQFPNYSSELNVNALLLGDSALYLCASSKLAGGNHEQFFGPGTRLTVL.

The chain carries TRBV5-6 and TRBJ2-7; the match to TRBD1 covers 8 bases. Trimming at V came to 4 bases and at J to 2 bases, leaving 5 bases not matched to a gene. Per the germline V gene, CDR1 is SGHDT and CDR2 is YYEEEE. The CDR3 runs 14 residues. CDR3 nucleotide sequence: TGTGCCAGCAGCGGGGGACAGGAACCCTACGAGCAGTACTTC. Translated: CASSGGQEPYEQYF. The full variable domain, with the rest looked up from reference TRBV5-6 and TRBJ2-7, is DAGVTQSPTHLIKTRGQQVTLRCSPKSGHDTVSWYQQALGQGPQFIFQYYEEEERQRGNFPDRFSGHQFPNYSSELNVNALLLGDSALYLCASSGGQEPYEQYFGPGTRLTVT.

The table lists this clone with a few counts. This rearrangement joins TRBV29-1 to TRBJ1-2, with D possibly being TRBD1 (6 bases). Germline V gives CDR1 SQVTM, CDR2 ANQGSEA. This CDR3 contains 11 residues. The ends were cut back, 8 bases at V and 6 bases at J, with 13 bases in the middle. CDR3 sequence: CSSWGGNGYTF. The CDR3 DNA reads TGCAGCTCATGGGGGGGCAATGGCTACACCTTC.

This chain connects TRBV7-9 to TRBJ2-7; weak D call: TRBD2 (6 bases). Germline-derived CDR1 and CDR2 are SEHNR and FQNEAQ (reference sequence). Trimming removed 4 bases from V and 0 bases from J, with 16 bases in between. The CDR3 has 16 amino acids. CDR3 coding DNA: TGTGCCAGCAGCTCCCCTAGCGCGGCCCTCTCCTACGAGCAGTACTTC. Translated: CASSSPSAALSYEQYF.

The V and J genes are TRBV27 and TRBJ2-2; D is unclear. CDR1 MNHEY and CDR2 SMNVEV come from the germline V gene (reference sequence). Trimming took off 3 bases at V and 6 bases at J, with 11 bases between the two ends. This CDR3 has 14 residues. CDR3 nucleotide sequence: TGTGCCAGCAGTTTGAGGCCCGTCGCCGGGGAGCTGTTTTTT. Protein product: CASSLRPVAGELFF.

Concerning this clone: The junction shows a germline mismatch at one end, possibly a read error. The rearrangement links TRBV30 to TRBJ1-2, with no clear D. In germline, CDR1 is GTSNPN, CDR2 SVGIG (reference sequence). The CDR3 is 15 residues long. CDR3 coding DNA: TGTGCCTGGAGTGTCATAGGTATTTCGACTGCCGGCTCCACCTTC. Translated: CAWSVIGISTAGSTF. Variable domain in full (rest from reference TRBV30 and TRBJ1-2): SQTIHQWPATLVQPVGSPLSLECTVEGTSNPNLYWYRQAAGRGLQLLFYSVGIGQISSEVPQNLSASRPQDRQFILSSKKLLLSDSGFYLCAWSVIGISTAGSTFGSGTRLTVV.

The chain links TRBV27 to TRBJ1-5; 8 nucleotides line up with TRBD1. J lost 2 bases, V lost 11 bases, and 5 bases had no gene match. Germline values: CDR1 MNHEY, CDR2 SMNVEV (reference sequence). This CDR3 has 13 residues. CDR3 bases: TGTGCCTCGCAGGGGGCTGGCAATCAGCCCCAGCATTTT. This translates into CASQGAGNQPQHF.

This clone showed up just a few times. The CDR3 is CASSFGQGSKEQFF. Here the CDR3 DNA reads TGTGCCAGCAGCTTCGGGCAGGGGAGCAAGGAGCAGTTCTTC. V and J are TRBV7-9 and TRBJ2-1, with a tentative D call TRBD1 (6 bases). Germline V lookup: CDR1 SEHNR, CDR2 FQNEAQ (reference sequence). The V gene lost 3 bases and the J gene lost 10 bases, with 16 bases spanning the gap. The CDR3 totals 14 residues.

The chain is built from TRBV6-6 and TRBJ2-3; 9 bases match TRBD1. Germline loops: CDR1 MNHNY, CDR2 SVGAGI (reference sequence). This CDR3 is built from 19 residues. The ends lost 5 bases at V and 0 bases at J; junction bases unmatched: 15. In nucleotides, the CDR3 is TGTGCCAGCAGTCTGTCGGGGACAGGGAATGCCTATAGCACAGATACGCAGTATTTT. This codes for CASSLSGTGNAYSTDTQYF.

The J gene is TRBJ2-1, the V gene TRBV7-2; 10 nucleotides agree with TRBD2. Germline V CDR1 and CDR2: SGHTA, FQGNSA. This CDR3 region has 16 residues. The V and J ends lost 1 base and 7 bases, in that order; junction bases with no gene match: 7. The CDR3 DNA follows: TGTGCCAGCAGCTTAGGGAGCGGGAGGGCCCAAAATGAGCAGTTCTTC. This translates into CASSLGSGRAQNEQFF.

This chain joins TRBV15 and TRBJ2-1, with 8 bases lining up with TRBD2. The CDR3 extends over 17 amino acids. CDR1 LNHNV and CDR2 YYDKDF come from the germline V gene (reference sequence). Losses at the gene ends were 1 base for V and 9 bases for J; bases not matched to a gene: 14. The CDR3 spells CATSRVAWTGGPVEQFF. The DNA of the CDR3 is TGTGCCACCAGCAGAGTCGCGTGGACGGGAGGGCCGGTTGAGCAGTTCTTC.

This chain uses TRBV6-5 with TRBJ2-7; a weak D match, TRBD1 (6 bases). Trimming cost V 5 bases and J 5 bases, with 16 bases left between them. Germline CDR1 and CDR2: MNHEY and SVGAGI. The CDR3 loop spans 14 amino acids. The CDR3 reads CASSNSPDSNEQYF. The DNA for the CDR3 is TGTGCCAGCAGTAATTCACCGGACAGTAACGAGCAGTACTTC.

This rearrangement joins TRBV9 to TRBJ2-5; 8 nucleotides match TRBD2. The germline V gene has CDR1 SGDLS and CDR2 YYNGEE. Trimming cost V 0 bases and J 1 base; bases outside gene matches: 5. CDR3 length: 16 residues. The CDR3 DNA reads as TGTGCCAGCAGCGTAGCCCCAGCGGGGGCCCAAGAGACCCAGTACTTC. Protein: CASSVAPAGAQETQYF.

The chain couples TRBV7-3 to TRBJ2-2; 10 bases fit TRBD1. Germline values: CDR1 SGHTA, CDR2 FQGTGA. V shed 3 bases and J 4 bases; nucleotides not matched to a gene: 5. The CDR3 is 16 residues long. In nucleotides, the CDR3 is TGTGCCAGCAGCTTGGGACAGGGGAGGAGCACCGGGGAGCTGTTTTTT. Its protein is CASSLGQGRSTGELFF.

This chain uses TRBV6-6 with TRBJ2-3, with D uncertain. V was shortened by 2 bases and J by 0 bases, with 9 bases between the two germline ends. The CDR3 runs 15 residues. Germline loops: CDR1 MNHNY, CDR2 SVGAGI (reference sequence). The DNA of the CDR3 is TGTGCCAGCAGTTACCAGGCCCCGAGCACAGATACGCAGTATTTT. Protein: CASSYQAPSTDTQYF.

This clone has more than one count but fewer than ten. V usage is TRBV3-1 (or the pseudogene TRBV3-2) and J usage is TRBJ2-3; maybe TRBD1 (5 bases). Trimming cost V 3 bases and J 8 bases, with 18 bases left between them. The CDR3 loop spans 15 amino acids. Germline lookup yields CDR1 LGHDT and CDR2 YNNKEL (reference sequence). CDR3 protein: CASSHPTVSFGTQYF. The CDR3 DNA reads TGTGCCAGCAGCCACCCGACAGTGTCGTTCGGTACGCAGTATTTT.

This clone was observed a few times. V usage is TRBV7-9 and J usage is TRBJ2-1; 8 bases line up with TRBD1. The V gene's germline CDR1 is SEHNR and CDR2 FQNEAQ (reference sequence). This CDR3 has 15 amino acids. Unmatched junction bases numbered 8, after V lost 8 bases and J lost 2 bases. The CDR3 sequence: CASWFGGQAYNEQFF. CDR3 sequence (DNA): TGTGCCAGCTGGTTCGGGGGACAGGCCTACAATGAGCAGTTCTTC. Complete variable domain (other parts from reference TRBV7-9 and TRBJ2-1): DTGVSQNPRHKITKRGQNVTFRCDPISEHNRLYWYRQTLGQGPEFLTYFQNEAQLEKSRLLSDRFSAERPKGSFSTLEIQRTEQGDSAMYLCASWFGGQAYNEQFFGPGTRLTVL.

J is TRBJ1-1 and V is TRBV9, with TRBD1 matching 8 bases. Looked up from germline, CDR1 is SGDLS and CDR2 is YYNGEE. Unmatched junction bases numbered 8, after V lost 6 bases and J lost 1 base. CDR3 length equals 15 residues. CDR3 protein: CASKTGDGANTEAFF. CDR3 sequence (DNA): TGTGCCAGCAAGACAGGGGATGGGGCGAACACTGAAGCTTTCTTT.

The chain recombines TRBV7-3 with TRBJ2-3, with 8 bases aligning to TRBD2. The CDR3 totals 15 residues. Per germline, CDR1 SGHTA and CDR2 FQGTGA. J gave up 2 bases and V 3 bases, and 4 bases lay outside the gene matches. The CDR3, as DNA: TGTGCCAGCAGCTTTAGCGGGGATTACACAGATACGCAGTATTTT. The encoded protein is CASSFSGDYTDTQYF.

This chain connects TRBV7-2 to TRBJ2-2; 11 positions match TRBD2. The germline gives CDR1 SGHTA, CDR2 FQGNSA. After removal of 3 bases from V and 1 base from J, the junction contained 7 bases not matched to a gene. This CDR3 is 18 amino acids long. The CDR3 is CASSFPGGTSGNTGELFF. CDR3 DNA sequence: TGTGCCAGCAGCTTCCCGGGGGGGACTAGCGGGAACACCGGGGAGCTGTTTTTT.

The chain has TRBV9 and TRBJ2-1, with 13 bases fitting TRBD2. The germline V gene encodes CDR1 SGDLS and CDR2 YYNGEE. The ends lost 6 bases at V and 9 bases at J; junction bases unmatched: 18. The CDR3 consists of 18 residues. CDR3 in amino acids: CASKGQAILAGGPCEQFF. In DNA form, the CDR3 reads TGTGCCAGCAAGGGGCAGGCTATACTAGCGGGAGGGCCCTGTGAGCAGTTCTTC.